This T cell receptor beta chain was obtained from a study of blood T cell repertoires in COVID-19. Study at large: Sites in the United States, Italy and Spain provided acute and convalescent COVID-19 samples. T cells, B-cell-depleted T cells, or PBMCs provided the cDNA or gDNA that served as material.

In the original workflow: Reference gene primer amplification gave nucleated cell count estimates. Method: immunoSEQ multiplex PCR; TCRdb's copy keeps in-frame clones and lacks some. The DNA was the basis for D and trimming; V, J and clone size are from that table. The sample contains approximately 200,000 clones, about 86% of which appear only once. This CDR3 has 15 amino acids. The J segment lost 8 bases and the V segment lost 4 bases, leaving 15 bases of the junction unmatched. CDR1 and CDR2 from the germline V gene are SGHKS and YYEKEE (reference sequence). Sequenced sample: peripheral blood. This sequence joins TRBV5-5 and TRBJ2-7, with TRBD1 matching 7 bases. This clonotype originated in a man aged 55 to 70 who had recovered from COVID-19. CDR3 sequence: CASSEGTAHTNKQYF. The DNA of the CDR3 is TGTGCCAGCAGCGAGGGGACAGCACATACGAATAAGCAGTACTTC.